Included here is one TCR beta chain sequence, with context. The record originates from a study of blood T cell repertoires in COVID-19. Study-level information: COVID-19 samples, acute and convalescent, were from the United States, Italy and Spain. In each case, the material was cDNA or gDNA derived from T cells, B-cell-depleted T cells, or PBMCs.

Trimming removed 2 bases from V and 4 bases from J; junction bases left unmatched: 3. The V gene's germline CDR1 is MNHNS and CDR2 SASEGT. The CDR3 runs to 15 residues. Sequencing was performed with immunoSEQ multiplex PCR; in TCRdb, only in-frame clones are kept and a portion is missing. Found here are under 550,000 clones, around 90% of them singletons; the top ten hold 0.7% to 0.85%. This receptor was obtained from a man between 18 and 29 years old with COVID-19, enrolled during active disease. The chain is built from TRBV6-1 and TRBJ2-2; 8 bases line up with TRBD1. The sample was peripheral blood. The CDR3 spells CASSENRGVTGELFF. The CDR3 DNA follows: TGTGCCAGCAGTGAAAACAGGGGGGTCACCGGGGAGCTGTTTTTT.